The 6 T cell receptor beta chains below come from one sample, sequenced in a study of blood T cell repertoires in COVID-19. Libraries were prepared by immunoSEQ multiplex PCR; TCRdb keeps only in-frame clonotypes and omits some of them. The table has about 70,000 clones, about 88% seen once; the top ten hold about a tenth. The sequenced material came from peripheral blood. The source is a human donor in a cohort sampled during active COVID-19.

The rearrangement links TRBV4-2 to TRBJ2-7, with 13 bases aligning to TRBD2. The CDR3 contains 17 residues. V lost 0 bases and J lost 5; bases outside the gene matches: 7. Germline CDR1 and CDR2: LGHNA and YNFKEQ. The CDR3, as DNA: TGTGCCAGCAGCCAAGAGGGACTAGCGGGACGCACCCACGAGCAGTACTTC. Translating gives CASSQEGLAGRTHEQYF.

CDR3 DNA: TGTGCCAGCAGCGACCGACAGGGCTCCTACAATGAGCAGTTCTTC. Its protein product is CASSDRQGSYNEQFF. The chain joins TRBV6-2 or TRBV6-3 to TRBJ2-1, with 7 bases fitting TRBD1. Per germline, CDR1 MNHEY and CDR2 SVGEGT. V lost 6 bases to trimming and J lost 0 bases; unmatched junction nucleotides: 5. The CDR3 spans 15 residues.

The chain joins TRBV6-2 or TRBV6-3 to TRBJ2-7, with D perhaps matching TRBD2 (6 bases). V gave up 5 bases and J gave up 6 bases, with 11 bases separating them. This CDR3 region has 12 residues. Germline lookup yields CDR1 MNHEY and CDR2 SVGEGT. The CDR3 spells CASSPGLSEQYF. The DNA for the CDR3 is TGTGCCAGCAGTCCCGGACTATCCGAGCAGTACTTC.

The J gene is TRBJ2-1, the V gene TRBV7-3; TRBD2 aligns across 10 bases. The CDR3 covers 18 residues. Germline assignment: CDR1 SGHTA and CDR2 FQGTGA. V was clipped by 2 bases and J by 6 bases; unmatched bases: 13. The CDR3 loop is CASSLPAGGPFRFNEQFF. The CDR3 DNA reads as TGTGCCAGCAGCTTACCAGCGGGAGGGCCATTTCGTTTCAATGAGCAGTTCTTC. Variable domain in full (rest from reference TRBV7-3 and TRBJ2-1): GAGVSQTPSNKVTEKGKYVELRCDPISGHTALYWYRQSLGQGPEFLIYFQGTGAADDSGLPNDRFFAVRPEGSVSTLKIQRTERGDSAVYLCASSLPAGGPFRFNEQFFGPGTRLTVL.

The chain couples TRBV4-2 to TRBJ1-2; D is undetermined. The V and J ends lost 1 base and 2 bases respectively, with 5 bases between them. CDR3 size: 13 residues. The V gene's germline CDR1 is LGHNA and CDR2 YNFKEQ. CDR3 bases: TGTGCCAGCAGCCAAGGCAGAAACTATGGCTACACCTTC. Protein: CASSQGRNYGYTF.

This chain's CDR3 is CSAAGQETQYF. DNA of the CDR3: TGCAGTGCTGCGGGGCAAGAGACCCAGTACTTC. This sequence joins TRBV20-1 and TRBJ2-5; tentatively, D is TRBD2 (6 bases). CDR1 is DFQATT and CDR2 is SNEGSKA in the germline V gene (reference sequence). The CDR3 totals 11 residues. Deletions cut 5 bases from V and 2 bases from J, with 6 bases between.